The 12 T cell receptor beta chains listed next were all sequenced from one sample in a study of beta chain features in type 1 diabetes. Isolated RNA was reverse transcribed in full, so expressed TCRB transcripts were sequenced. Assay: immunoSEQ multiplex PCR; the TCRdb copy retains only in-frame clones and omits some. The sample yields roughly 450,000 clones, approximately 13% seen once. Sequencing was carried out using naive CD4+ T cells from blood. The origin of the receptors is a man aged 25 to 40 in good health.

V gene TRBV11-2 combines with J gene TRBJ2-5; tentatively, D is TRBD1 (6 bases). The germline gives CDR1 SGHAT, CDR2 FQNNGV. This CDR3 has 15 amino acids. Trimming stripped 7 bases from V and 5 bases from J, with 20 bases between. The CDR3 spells CASMGAQVLFETQYF. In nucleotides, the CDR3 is TGTGCCAGCATGGGGGCGCAGGTCCTGTTCGAGACCCAGTACTTC.

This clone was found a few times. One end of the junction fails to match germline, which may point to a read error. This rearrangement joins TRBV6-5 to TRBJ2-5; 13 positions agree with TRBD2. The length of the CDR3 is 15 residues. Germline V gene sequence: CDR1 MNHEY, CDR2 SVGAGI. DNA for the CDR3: TGTGCCAGCAGCCGTGGGACTAGCGGGGCAGAGAACCAGTACTTC. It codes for CASSRGTSGAENQYF.

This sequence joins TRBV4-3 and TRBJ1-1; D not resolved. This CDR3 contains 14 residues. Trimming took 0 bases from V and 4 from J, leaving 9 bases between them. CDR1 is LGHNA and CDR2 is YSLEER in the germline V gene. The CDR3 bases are TGCGCCAGCAGCCAAGAGTTGGCAGCCACTGAAGCTTTCTTT. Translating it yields CASSQELAATEAFF.

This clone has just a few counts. The CDR3 DNA sequence: TGTGCCAGCAGCTTACAATTAGCGGCGCAGTTCTTC. Protein sequence: CASSLQLAAQFF. V usage is TRBV11-2 and J usage is TRBJ2-1; D is perhaps TRBD2 (6 bases). The CDR3 spans 12 residues. Germline loops: CDR1 SGHAT, CDR2 FQNNGV. Trimming removed 2 bases at V and 12 bases at J, with 11 bases between.

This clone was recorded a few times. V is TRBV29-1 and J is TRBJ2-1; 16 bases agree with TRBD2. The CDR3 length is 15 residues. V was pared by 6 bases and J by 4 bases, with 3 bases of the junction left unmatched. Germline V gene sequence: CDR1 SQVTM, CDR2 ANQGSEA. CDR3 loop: CSVGTSGGAYNEQFF. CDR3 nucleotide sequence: TGCAGCGTAGGGACTAGCGGGGGGGCTTACAATGAGCAGTTCTTC.

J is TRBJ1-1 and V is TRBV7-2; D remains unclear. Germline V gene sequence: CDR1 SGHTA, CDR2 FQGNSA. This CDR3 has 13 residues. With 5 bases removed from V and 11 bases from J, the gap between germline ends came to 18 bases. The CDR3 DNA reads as TGTGCCAGCAGCCCAGTCGCTACGCTGCGGGCTTTCTTT. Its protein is CASSPVATLRAFF.

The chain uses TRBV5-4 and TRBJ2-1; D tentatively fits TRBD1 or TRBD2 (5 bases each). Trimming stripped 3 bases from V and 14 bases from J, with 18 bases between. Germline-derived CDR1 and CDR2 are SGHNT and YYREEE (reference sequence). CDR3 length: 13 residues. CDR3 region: CASSSGTQRREFF. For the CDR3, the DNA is TGTGCCAGCAGCTCCGGGACCCAGAGGCGCGAGTTCTTC. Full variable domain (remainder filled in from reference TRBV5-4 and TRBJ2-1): ETGVTQSPTHLIKTRGQQVTLRCSSQSGHNTVSWYQQALGQGPQFIFQYYREEENGRGNFPPRFSGLQFPNYSSELNVNALELDDSALYLCASSSGTQRREFFGPGTRLTVL.

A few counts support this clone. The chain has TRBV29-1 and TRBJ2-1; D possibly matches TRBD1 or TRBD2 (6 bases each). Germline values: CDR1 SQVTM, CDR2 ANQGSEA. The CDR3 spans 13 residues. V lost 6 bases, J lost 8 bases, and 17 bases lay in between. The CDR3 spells CSVGGLALYEQFF. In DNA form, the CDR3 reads TGCAGCGTGGGGGGCCTAGCGCTCTATGAGCAGTTCTTC.

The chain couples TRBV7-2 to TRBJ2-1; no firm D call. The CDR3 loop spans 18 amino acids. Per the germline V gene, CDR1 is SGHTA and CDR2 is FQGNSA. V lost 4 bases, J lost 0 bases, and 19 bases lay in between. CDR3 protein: CASSSYLTGRSSYNEQFF. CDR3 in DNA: TGTGCCAGCAGCTCTTATCTAACGGGCCGAAGCTCCTACAATGAGCAGTTCTTC.

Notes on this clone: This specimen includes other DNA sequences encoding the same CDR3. The CDR3 region has the DNA TGTGCCACTACAATAGCCTCGAGCTACAATGAGCAGTTCTTC. It codes for CATTIASSYNEQFF. The chain has TRBV10-3 and TRBJ2-1; D remains ambiguous. The V gene lost 10 bases and the J gene lost 3 bases, with 16 bases spanning the gap. There are 14 residues in the CDR3. Germline V CDR1 and CDR2: ENHRY, SYGVKD.

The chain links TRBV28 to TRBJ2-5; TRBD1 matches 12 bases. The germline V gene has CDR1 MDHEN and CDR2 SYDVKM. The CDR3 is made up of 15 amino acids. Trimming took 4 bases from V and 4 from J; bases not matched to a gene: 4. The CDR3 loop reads CASSSRDRGRETQYF. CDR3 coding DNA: TGTGCCAGCAGTTCCCGGGACAGGGGGCGAGAGACCCAGTACTTC.

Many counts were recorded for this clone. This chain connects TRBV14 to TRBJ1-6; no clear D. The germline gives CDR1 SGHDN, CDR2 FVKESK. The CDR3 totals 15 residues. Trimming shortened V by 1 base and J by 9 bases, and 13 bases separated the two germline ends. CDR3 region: CASSQVGGLSSPLHF. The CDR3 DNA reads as TGTGCCAGCAGCCAAGTAGGAGGGCTAAGTTCACCCCTCCACTTT.